A selection of T cell receptor beta chains follows, all from one sample in a study of T cell responses to AZD1222 COVID-19 vaccine. The method was immunoSEQ multiplex PCR; TCRdb's version includes in-frame clones alone and lacks a portion of them. The sample comprises roughly 150,000 clones, about nine tenths of which are singletons, and 1.5% to 2% rests with the top ten. The source material was peripheral blood, sampled 28 days after the second AZD1222 dose. The receptors stem from an adult who received the AZD1222 COVID-19 vaccine. CDR3s include the opening cysteine and the closing phenylalanine or tryptophan. A D gene is named only where the DNA matches it firmly. Expanded clones get a size class; other rows say once, few or many, or leave the size out.

d_call j_call clone_size v_call cdr3_nt cdr3_aa
. TRBJ2-7 . TRBV9 TGTGCCAGCAGCGCCACAGGATCATCCTACGAGCAGTACTTC CASSATGSSYEQYF
. TRBJ1-1 . TRBV7-3 TGTGCCAGCAGCGCCCGATGGGGTGACAGTACAGCTTTCTTT CASSARWGDSTAFF
. TRBJ2-1 . TRBV28 TGTGCCAGCAGTCCCGGGGCGGTAAAAGGCAATGAGCAGTTCTTC CASSPGAVKGNEQFF
TRBD2 TRBJ2-2 . TRBV9 TGTGCCAGCAGCCCCACCTCTAGCGGGAGTTACACCGGGGAGCTGTTTTTT CASSPTSSGSYTGELFF
TRBD1 TRBJ1-1 . TRBV10-3 TGTGCCATCGGACAGGGCACCGAAGCTTTCTTT CAIGQGTEAFF
. TRBJ2-6 . TRBV10-3 TGTGCCATCGGCGGATCTGGGGCCAACGTCCTGACTTTC CAIGGSGANVLTF
. TRBJ2-7 . TRBV5-1 TGCGCCAGCAGCTTGGTCGTAGACTCCTACGAGCAGTACTTC CASSLVVDSYEQYF
. TRBJ1-3 . TRBV28 TGTGCCAGCAGTTTAGCGGGGCAGGGCTCTGGAAACACCATATATTTT CASSLAGQGSGNTIYF
TRBD1 TRBJ1-1 . TRBV6-6 TGTGCCAGCAGTAACGACAGGGTGGTAGCTTTCTTT CASSNDRVVAFF
. TRBJ2-2 . TRBV10-2 TGCGCCAGCGCCCAGGGTGAGGTGGCCGGGGAGCTGTTTTTT CASAQGEVAGELFF
TRBD2 TRBJ2-7 . TRBV7-9 TGTGCCAGCAGCGCGGGAGGGAGGAGCTCCTACGAGCAGTACTTC CASSAGGRSSYEQYF
. TRBJ1-2 once TRBV24-1 TGTGCCACCTCGACAGTGAACTATGGCTACACCTTC CATSTVNYGYTF
. TRBJ2-1 once TRBV5-1 TGCGCCAGCAGCTTGCGGGGCCCCAATGAGCAGTTCTTC CASSLRGPNEQFF
. TRBJ2-7 . TRBV28 TGTGCCAGCAGTTTCCGGGGATTCTACGAGCAGTACTTC CASSFRGFYEQYF
. TRBJ1-3 once TRBV11-2 TGTGCCAGCAGCCCAGGGTCGGGAGGAGACACCATATATTTT CASSPGSGGDTIYF
. TRBJ1-1 . TRBV14 TGTGCCAGCAGCCCTCGGGGGCGGAACACTGAAGCTTTCTTT CASSPRGRNTEAFF
. TRBJ1-2 . TRBV28 TGTGCCAGCAGTTTCCGGGGGGCCGGCTTTGGCTACACCTTC CASSFRGAGFGYTF
. TRBJ2-7 . TRBV6-5 TGTGCCAGCCATAGGGTGGGTCTCAGCTCCTACGAGCAGTACTTC CASHRVGLSSYEQYF
TRBD1 TRBJ1-1 . TRBV10-3 TGTGCCATCAGTGAGTCGGGACAGGGGGGGAGCGGCACTGAAGCTTTCTTT CAISESGQGGSGTEAFF
TRBD2 TRBJ2-2 . TRBV18 TGTGCCAGCTCATTGGGACTAGCGGGGACGAACACCGGGGAGCTGTTTTTT CASSLGLAGTNTGELFF
TRBD1 TRBJ1-6 . TRBV15 TGTGCCACCAGCAGATCGGGACAGGGGAATTCACCCCTCCACTTT CATSRSGQGNSPLHF
. TRBJ1-4 . TRBV7-9 TGTGCCAGCAGCTTGGCCACGACAGGCGTCGAAAAACTGTTTTTT CASSLATTGVEKLFF
. TRBJ1-1 . TRBV4-2 TGTGCCAGCAGCCCAATCCTAAGGGAGTACACTGAAGCTTTCTTT CASSPILREYTEAFF
. TRBJ1-5 . TRBV27 TGTGCCAGCAGTGAGAAGGGAAGGCCCCAGCATTTT CASSEKGRPQHF
TRBD2 TRBJ2-7 . TRBV7-2 TGTGCCAGCAGCCAGGGACTAGCGGGAGGGAGATTCTACGAGCAGTACTTC CASSQGLAGGRFYEQYF
. TRBJ2-1 . TRBV5-1 TGCGCCAGCAGCCCCCAGACAGCGAGCTCCTACAATGAGCAGTTCTTC CASSPQTASSYNEQFF
TRBD2 TRBJ2-3 . TRBV10-1 TGCGCCAGCAGTGAGTCTGAGGAAGCGGGAGGTTTCACAGATACGCAGTATTTT CASSESEEAGGFTDTQYF
TRBD1 TRBJ2-1 . TRBV6-4 TGTGCCAGCAGTCTCCTTGCTGGGACAGGGGCCTACAATGAGCAGTTCTTC CASSLLAGTGAYNEQFF
TRBD2 TRBJ2-5 . TRBV7-2 TGTGCCAGCAGCACCTCGAATCTAGCGGGTCGTGGGACCCAGTACTTC CASSTSNLAGRGTQYF
. TRBJ1-1 . TRBV10-3 TGTGCCATCAGTATTCAGCTCATGAACACTGAAGCTTTCTTT CAISIQLMNTEAFF
. TRBJ1-3 . TRBV30 TGTGCCTGGAGTCGTCGGGATGGGTTTGCTGGAAACACCATATATTTT CAWSRRDGFAGNTIYF
TRBD1 TRBJ1-3 . TRBV4-3 TGCGCCAGCAGCCAAGGGACCGGGACAGGGTCTCATGGAAACACCATATATTTT CASSQGTGTGSHGNTIYF
. TRBJ1-1 . TRBV18 TGTGCCAGCTCAGAACAGGGTAACACTGAAGCTTTCTTT CASSEQGNTEAFF
TRBD2 TRBJ2-7 once TRBV10-3 TGTGCCATCAAATCGACCGGGACTAGCGGCTACGAGCAGTACTTC CAIKSTGTSGYEQYF
. TRBJ2-6 . TRBV30 TGTGCCTGGAGTGTACTCGGACACTCTGGGGCCAACGTCCTGACTTTC CAWSVLGHSGANVLTF
TRBD1 TRBJ1-4 once TRBV6-2/TRBV6-3 TGTGCCAGCAGTTACTCGAAAGGACAGGGGCGCGGTGGTGAAAAACTGTTTTTT CASSYSKGQGRGGEKLFF
. TRBJ1-5 . TRBV7-9 TGTGCCAGCAGCTGGGCCGGGACTAGCAATCAGCCCCAGCATTTT CASSWAGTSNQPQHF
TRBD1 TRBJ2-3 . TRBV19 TGTGCCAGTACTGGGGGACAGGGTGGGGCAGATACGCAGTATTTT CASTGGQGGADTQYF
. TRBJ2-1 . TRBV5-1 TGCGCCAGCATGCGGGACGGTCCCTACAATGAGCAGTTCTTC CASMRDGPYNEQFF
. TRBJ2-1 few TRBV5-1 TGCGCCAGCAGCGCACCGGGACAGGGTAGCGGGAGATCAGGCAATGAGCAGTTCTTC CASSAPGQGSGRSGNEQFF
. TRBJ1-2 . TRBV3-1/TRBV3-2 TGTGCCAGCAGCCCCCTACCCCGGGGAGCTAACTATGGCTACACCTTC CASSPLPRGANYGYTF
TRBD1 TRBJ1-5 . TRBV6-1 TGTGCCAGCAGAGAAGGACAGGGTGGCAATCAGCCCCAGCATTTT CASREGQGGNQPQHF
. TRBJ1-4 once TRBV28 TGTGCCAGCAGCTCCCAGGGTTTGACTAATGAAAAACTGTTTTTT CASSSQGLTNEKLFF
TRBD1 TRBJ1-3 . TRBV10-3 TGTGCCATCAGTGAGTCGGGACAGGGACAAAACACCATATATTTT CAISESGQGQNTIYF
. TRBJ1-5 . TRBV4-1 TGCGCCAGCAGCCAAGATAACAGTCTTAGCAATCAGCCCCAGCATTTT CASSQDNSLSNQPQHF
. TRBJ1-5 . TRBV7-2 TGTGCCAGCAGCTTAGCGGCTGGACAGAGGAATCAGCCCCAGCATTTT CASSLAAGQRNQPQHF
TRBD1 TRBJ1-2 . TRBV9 TGTGCCAGCAGCCTCGGGACAGGGGGCTATGGCTACACCTTC CASSLGTGGYGYTF
. TRBJ2-5 . TRBV27 TGTGCCAGCAGTTTACTAGCCCAAGAGACCCAGTACTTC CASSLLAQETQYF
. TRBJ2-1 . TRBV9 TGTGCCAGCAGGGCAGGGATGGCGGGATTGGATGAGCAGTTCTTC CASRAGMAGLDEQFF
. TRBJ1-2 . TRBV23-1 TGCGCCAGCAGTCAATCACTACCAGGGGACGGCTACACCTTC CASSQSLPGDGYTF